This T cell receptor (beta chain) was observed in a study of control samples from healthy donors and cancer patients. Measured with immunoSEQ multiplex PCR; TCRdb has only the in-frame clones, and not every one. Found here are some 190,000 clones, about 89% of them singletons; the top ten hold over 1.5%. This clone was found once. CDR3 size: 13 residues. In germline, CDR1 is KGHSH, CDR2 LQKENI. The V gene lost 3 bases and the J gene lost 7 bases, with 12 bases spanning the gap. Sequencing was done on a sample of blood. The TCR comes from a young man in good health. This chain uses TRBV18 with TRBJ1-2; D may be TRBD1 (6 bases). The CDR3 DNA sequence: TGTGCCAGCTCACCGGCAGGGGAGAGTGGCTACACCTTC. As protein: CASSPAGESGYTF.